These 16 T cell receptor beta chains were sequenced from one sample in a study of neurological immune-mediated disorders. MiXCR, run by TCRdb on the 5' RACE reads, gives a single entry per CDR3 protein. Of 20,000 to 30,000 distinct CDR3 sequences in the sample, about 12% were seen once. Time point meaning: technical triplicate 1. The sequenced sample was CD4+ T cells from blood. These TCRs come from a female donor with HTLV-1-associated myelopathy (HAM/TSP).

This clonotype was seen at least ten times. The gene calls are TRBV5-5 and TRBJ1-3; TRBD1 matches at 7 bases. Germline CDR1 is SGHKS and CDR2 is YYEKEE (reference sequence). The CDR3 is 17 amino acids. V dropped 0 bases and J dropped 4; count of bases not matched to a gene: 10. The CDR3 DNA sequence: TGTGCCAGCAGCTTGGTTCAATCGTCAGGGGGAGGAAACACCATATATTTT. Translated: CASSLVQSSGGGNTIYF.

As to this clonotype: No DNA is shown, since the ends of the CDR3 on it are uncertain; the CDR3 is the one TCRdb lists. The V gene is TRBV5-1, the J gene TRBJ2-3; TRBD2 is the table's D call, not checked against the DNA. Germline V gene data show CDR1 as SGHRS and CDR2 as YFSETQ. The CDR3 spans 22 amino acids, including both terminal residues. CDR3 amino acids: CASSFYICSAPDWRGGTDTQYF.

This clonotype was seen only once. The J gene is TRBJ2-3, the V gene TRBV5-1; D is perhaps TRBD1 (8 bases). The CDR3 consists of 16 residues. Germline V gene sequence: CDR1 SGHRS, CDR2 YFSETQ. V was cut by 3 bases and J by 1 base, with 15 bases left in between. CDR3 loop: CASSWGGGQGTDTQYF. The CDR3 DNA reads TGCGCCAGCAGCTGGGGCGGGGGACAGGGCACAGATACGCAGTATTTT.

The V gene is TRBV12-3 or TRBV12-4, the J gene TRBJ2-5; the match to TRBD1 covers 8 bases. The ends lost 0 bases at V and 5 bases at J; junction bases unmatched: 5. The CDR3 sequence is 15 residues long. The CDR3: CASSLAQGARETQYF. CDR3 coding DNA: TGTGCCAGCAGTTTAGCGCAGGGGGCCCGGGAGACCCAGTACTTC.

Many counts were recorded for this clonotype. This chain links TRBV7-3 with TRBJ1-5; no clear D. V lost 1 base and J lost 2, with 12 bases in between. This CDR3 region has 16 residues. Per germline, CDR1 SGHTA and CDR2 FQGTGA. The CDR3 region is CASSLKVSGGNQPQHF. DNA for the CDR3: TGTGCCAGCAGCTTAAAGGTCTCGGGAGGCAATCAGCCCCAGCATTTT. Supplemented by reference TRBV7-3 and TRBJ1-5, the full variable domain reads GAGVSQTPSNKVTEKGKYVELRCDPISGHTALYWYRQSLGQGPEFLIYFQGTGAADDSGLPNDRFFAVRPEGSVSTLKIQRTERGDSAVYLCASSLKVSGGNQPQHFGDGTRLSIL.

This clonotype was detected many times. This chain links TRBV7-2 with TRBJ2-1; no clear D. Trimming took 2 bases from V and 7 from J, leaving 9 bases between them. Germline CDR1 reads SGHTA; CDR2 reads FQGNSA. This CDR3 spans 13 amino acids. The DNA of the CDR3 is TGTGCCAGCAGCTTATCGAGTCATAATGAGCAGTTCTTC. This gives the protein CASSLSSHNEQFF.

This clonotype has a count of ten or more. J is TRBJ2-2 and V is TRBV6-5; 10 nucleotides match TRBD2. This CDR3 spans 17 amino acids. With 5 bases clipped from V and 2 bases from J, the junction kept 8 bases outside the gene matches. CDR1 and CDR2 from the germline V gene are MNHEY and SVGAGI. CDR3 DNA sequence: TGTGCCAGCAGTCCCCCTAGCGGGGGCCTAAACACCGGGGAGCTGTTTTTT. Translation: CASSPPSGGLNTGELFF.

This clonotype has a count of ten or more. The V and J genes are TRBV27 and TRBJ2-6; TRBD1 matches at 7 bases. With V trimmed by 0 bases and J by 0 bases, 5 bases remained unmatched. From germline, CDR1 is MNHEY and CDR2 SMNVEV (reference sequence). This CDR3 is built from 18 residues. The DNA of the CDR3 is TGTGCCAGCAGTTTATCCAGGGACAGATTCTCTGGGGCCAACGTCCTGACTTTC. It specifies CASSLSRDRFSGANVLTF.

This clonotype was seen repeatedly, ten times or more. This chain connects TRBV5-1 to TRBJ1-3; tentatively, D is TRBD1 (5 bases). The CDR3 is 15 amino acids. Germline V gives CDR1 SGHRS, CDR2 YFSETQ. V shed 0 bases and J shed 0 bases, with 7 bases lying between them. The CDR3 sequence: CASSLGDSSGNTIYF. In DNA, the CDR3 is TGCGCCAGCAGCTTGGGTGACAGCTCTGGAAACACCATATATTTT.

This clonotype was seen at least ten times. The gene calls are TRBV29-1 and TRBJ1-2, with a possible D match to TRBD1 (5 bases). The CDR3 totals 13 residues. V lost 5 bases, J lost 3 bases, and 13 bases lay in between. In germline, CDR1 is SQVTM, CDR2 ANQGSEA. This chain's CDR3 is CSVRTPLDYGYTF. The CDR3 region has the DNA TGCAGCGTTCGGACACCGCTAGACTATGGCTACACCTTC.

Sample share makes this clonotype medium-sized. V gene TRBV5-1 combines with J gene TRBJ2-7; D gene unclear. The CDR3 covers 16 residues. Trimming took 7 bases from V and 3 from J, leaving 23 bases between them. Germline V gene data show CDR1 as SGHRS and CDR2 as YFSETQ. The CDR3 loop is CASSPYGSRVNYEQYF. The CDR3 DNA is TGCGCCAGCTCACCCTACGGCAGCCGGGTGAACTACGAGCAGTACTTC.

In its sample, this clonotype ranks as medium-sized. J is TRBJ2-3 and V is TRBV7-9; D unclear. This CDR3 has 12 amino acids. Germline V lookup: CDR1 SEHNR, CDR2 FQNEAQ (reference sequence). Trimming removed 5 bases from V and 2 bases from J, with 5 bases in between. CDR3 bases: TGTGCCAGCAGCCCCCCCACAGATACGCAGTATTTT. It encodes CASSPPTDTQYF.

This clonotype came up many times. The DNA for the CDR3 is TGTGCCACCAGTGATTGGGGGAGCACAGATACGCAGTATTTT. Translated: CATSDWGSTDTQYF. The chain uses TRBV24-1 and TRBJ2-3; tentatively, D is TRBD1 or TRBD2 (5 bases each). Germline V gene sequence: CDR1 KGHDR, CDR2 SFDVKD. CDR3 length: 14 amino acids. V lost 2 bases, J lost 0 bases, and 5 bases lay in between.

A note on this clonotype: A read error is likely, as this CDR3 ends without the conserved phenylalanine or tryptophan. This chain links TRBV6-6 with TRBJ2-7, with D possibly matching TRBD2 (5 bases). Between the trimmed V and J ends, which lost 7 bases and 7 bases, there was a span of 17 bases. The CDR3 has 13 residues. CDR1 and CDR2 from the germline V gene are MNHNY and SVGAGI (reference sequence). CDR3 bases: TGTGCCAGCACCCGCGAACCGGAGGTAGAGCAGTACTTA. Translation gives CASTREPEVEQYL.

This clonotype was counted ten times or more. CDR3 DNA: TGTGCCAGCAGCTTGGGAGGACCGAGTAATGAAAAACTGTTTTTT. This translates into CASSLGGPSNEKLFF. The V call is TRBV5-6, the J call TRBJ1-4; D not resolved. V was trimmed by 0 bases and J by 4 bases, leaving 10 bases between them. CDR3 length equals 15 residues. Per germline, CDR1 SGHDT and CDR2 YYEEEE.

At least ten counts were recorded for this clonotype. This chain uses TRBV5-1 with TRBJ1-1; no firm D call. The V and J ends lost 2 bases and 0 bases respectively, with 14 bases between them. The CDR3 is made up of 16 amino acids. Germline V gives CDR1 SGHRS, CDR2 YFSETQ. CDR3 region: CASSFGPEGMNTEAFF. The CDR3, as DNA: TGCGCCAGCAGCTTTGGACCGGAGGGCATGAACACTGAAGCTTTCTTT. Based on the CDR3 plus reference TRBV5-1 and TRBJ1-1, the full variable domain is KAGVTQTPRYLIKTRGQQVTLSCSPISGHRSVSWYQQTPGQGLQFLFEYFSETQRNKGNFPGRFSGRQFSNSRSEMNVSTLELGDSALYLCASSFGPEGMNTEAFFGQGTRLTVV.